A single sample is the source of the 32 T cell receptor beta chains below, sequenced in a study of blood T cell repertoires in COVID-19. Sequencing was performed with immunoSEQ multiplex PCR; in TCRdb, only in-frame clones are kept and a portion is missing. The profile shows about 19,000 clones, 87% of them singletons. Sequencing was done on a sample of peripheral blood. Source of these receptors: a human donor in a cohort sampled during active COVID-19.

CDR3 in DNA: TGTGCCAGCAGCCTCCAGGGACTAGCGGGAGCGTATGAGCAGTTCTTC. This codes for CASSLQGLAGAYEQFF. The rearrangement links TRBV11-2 to TRBJ2-1; 14 nucleotides line up with TRBD2. The CDR3 is 16 amino acids. The germline gives CDR1 SGHAT, CDR2 FQNNGV. Germline trimming cut 5 bases from V and 8 bases from J; bases unmatched to any gene: 8.

The CDR3 loop is CAITEAGGDTEAFF. DNA for the CDR3: TGTGCCATCACCGAGGCGGGGGGGGACACTGAAGCTTTCTTT. V and J are TRBV10-3 and TRBJ1-1; the D gene is possibly TRBD1 (5 bases). The CDR3 runs 14 residues. Germline lookup yields CDR1 ENHRY and CDR2 SYGVKD. Trimming shortened V by 7 bases and J by 3 bases, and 15 bases separated the two germline ends.

Here the CDR3 reads CASTTSGAKPYEQYF. CDR3 sequence (DNA): TGTGCCAGCACCACATCAGGTGCTAAACCCTACGAGCAGTACTTC. This chain joins TRBV5-5 and TRBJ2-7; D unclear. This CDR3 region has 15 residues. V was cut by 6 bases and J by 2 bases, with 18 bases left in between. Per germline, CDR1 SGHKS and CDR2 YYEKEE (reference sequence).

The chain uses TRBV27 and TRBJ1-2; D is ambiguous. Germline-derived CDR1 and CDR2 are MNHEY and SMNVEV (reference sequence). Trimming took off 7 bases at V and 6 bases at J, with 9 bases between the two ends. This CDR3 has 11 residues. The CDR3 DNA reads as TGTGCCAGCAAGTCGGGAGATGGCTACACCTTC. The encoded protein is CASKSGDGYTF.

The table lists this clone with a few counts. The chain recombines TRBV6-5 with TRBJ1-3; no clear D. The CDR3 totals 14 residues. V was shortened by 8 bases and J by 4 bases, with 15 bases between the two germline ends. Germline values: CDR1 MNHEY, CDR2 SVGAGI. The CDR3 reads CASGGRRAGNTIYF. The CDR3 nucleotides read TGTGCCAGCGGAGGAAGACGGGCAGGAAACACCATATATTTT.

V and J are TRBV28 and TRBJ1-3; no clear D. CDR3 size: 18 residues. Germline assignment: CDR1 MDHEN and CDR2 SYDVKM. The V end was cut by 6 bases, the J end by 0 bases, with 21 bases between. The CDR3, as DNA: TGTGCCAGCAGGACCGCCTGGCAGTATAGACTCTCTGGAAACACCATATATTTT. Amino acid sequence: CASRTAWQYRLSGNTIYF.

The V gene is TRBV7-3, the J gene TRBJ1-1; tentatively, D is TRBD1 (5 bases). The V end lost 4 bases, the J end lost 0 bases, and 9 bases lay between the germline ends. Germline loops: CDR1 SGHTA, CDR2 FQGTGA. The CDR3 spans 14 residues. CDR3 protein: CASSSDNMNTEAFF. The CDR3 DNA sequence: TGTGCCAGCAGCTCGGACAACATGAACACTGAAGCTTTCTTT.

This clone has a single count. This chain connects TRBV28 to TRBJ1-3, with 12 bases matching TRBD1. Germline V gene lookup returns CDR1 MDHEN and CDR2 SYDVKM. This CDR3 has 17 amino acids. J lost 4 bases, V lost 4 bases, and 8 bases had no gene match. The CDR3 region is CASSSGQGAPEGNTIYF. The CDR3 DNA sequence: TGTGCCAGCAGTTCGGGACAGGGGGCCCCAGAGGGAAACACCATATATTTT.

The chain employs TRBV4-2 and TRBJ2-1, with 10 bases aligning to TRBD2. Germline lookup yields CDR1 LGHNA and CDR2 YNFKEQ. The CDR3 sequence is 13 residues long. Trimming removed 2 bases from V and 8 bases from J; junction bases left unmatched: 0. The CDR3: CASSQLAGDEQFF. The CDR3 DNA follows: TGTGCCAGCAGCCAACTAGCGGGAGATGAGCAGTTCTTC.

The rearrangement uses TRBV25-1 and TRBJ2-1; 7 bases are a match to TRBD2. This CDR3 has 16 residues. The ends lost 1 base at V and 7 bases at J; junction bases unmatched: 10. The germline CDR1 and CDR2 sequences are MGHDK and SYGVNS. The CDR3 loop reads CASSEWGLMIRNEQFF. DNA of the CDR3: TGTGCCAGCAGTGAATGGGGACTAATGATCCGGAATGAGCAGTTCTTC. Variable domain in full (rest from reference TRBV25-1 and TRBJ2-1): EADIYQTPRYLVIGTGKKITLECSQTMGHDKMYWYQQDPGMELHLIHYSYGVNSTEKGDLSSESTVSRIRTEHFPLTLESARPSHTSQYLCASSEWGLMIRNEQFFGPGTRLTVL.

The V and J genes are TRBV5-8 and TRBJ2-3, with 11 bases matching TRBD2. Unmatched junction bases numbered 3, after V lost 2 bases and J lost 4 bases. The CDR3 contains 15 residues. Germline-derived CDR1 and CDR2 are SGHTS and YDEGEE. The CDR3 coding sequence is TGTGCCAGCAGCTTAACTAGCGGGAGATCAGATACGCAGTATTTT. Translation: CASSLTSGRSDTQYF.

This chain connects TRBV7-9 to TRBJ1-1; TRBD1 might be the D (6 bases). V shed 7 bases and J shed 4 bases, with 13 bases lying between them. Germline lookup yields CDR1 SEHNR and CDR2 FQNEAQ (reference sequence). The CDR3 covers 13 residues. Here the CDR3 DNA reads TGTGCCAGCACACAGGGAGAGGGCACTGAAGCTTTCTTT. Its protein is CASTQGEGTEAFF.

The V and J genes are TRBV7-3 and TRBJ2-5; the match to TRBD1 covers 7 bases. V dropped 5 bases and J dropped 3; count of bases not matched to a gene: 3. CDR1 is SGHTA and CDR2 is FQGTGA in the germline V gene. The CDR3 consists of 13 residues. This CDR3 reads CASSRDREETQYF. The CDR3, as DNA: TGTGCCAGCAGCCGCGACAGGGAAGAGACCCAGTACTTC.

The rearrangement uses TRBV11-3 and TRBJ2-7, with TRBD2 identical over 7 bases. CDR1 SGHNT and CDR2 YENEEA come from the germline V gene. CDR3 length: 18 residues. V gave up 4 bases and J gave up 4 bases; unmatched junction bases: 19. The CDR3 DNA follows: TGTGCCAGCAGCTCTCGGCCTAGCGGAAACGAAGATACATACGAGCAGTACTTC. Translation: CASSSRPSGNEDTYEQYF. The full variable domain, completed using reference TRBV11-3 and TRBJ2-7, is EAGVVQSPRYKIIEKKQPVAFWCNPISGHNTLYWYLQNLGQGPELLIRYENEEAVDDSQLPKDRFSAERLKGVDSTLKIQPAELGDSAVYLCASSSRPSGNEDTYEQYFGPGTRLTVT.

The V gene is TRBV12-3 or TRBV12-4, the J gene TRBJ2-7; D call uncertain. The germline V and J ends were trimmed by 4 bases and 2 bases, with 3 bases remaining between them. The length of the CDR3 is 11 residues. The CDR3 spells CASSSPYEQYF. Written as DNA, the CDR3 is TGTGCCAGCAGTTCTCCCTACGAGCAGTACTTC.

J is TRBJ1-5 and V is TRBV2; maybe TRBD1 (6 bases). The CDR3 contains 15 residues. Germline V gene lookup returns CDR1 SNHLY and CDR2 FYNNEI. Trimming shortened V by 7 bases and J by 2 bases, and 15 bases separated the two germline ends. Here the CDR3 reads CASKGDGAGNQPQHF. The CDR3 DNA follows: TGTGCCAGCAAGGGGGACGGCGCGGGCAATCAGCCCCAGCATTTT.

This sequence joins TRBV4-3 and TRBJ2-2, with TRBD1 matching over 11 bases. The V gene's germline CDR1 is LGHNA and CDR2 YSLEER. The CDR3 contains 16 residues. The J segment lost 4 bases and the V segment lost 4 bases, leaving 5 bases of the junction unmatched. DNA of the CDR3: TGCGCCAGCAGCCCTGGACAGGGGGCATTCACCGGGGAGCTGTTTTTT. The encoded protein is CASSPGQGAFTGELFF.

The chain uses TRBV7-2 and TRBJ2-7, with 8 bases matching TRBD2. The germline gives CDR1 SGHTA, CDR2 FQGNSA. This CDR3 is 14 amino acids long. V lost 1 base and J lost 3; bases outside the gene matches: 2. CDR3 residues: CASSLGAGGYEQYF. DNA of the CDR3: TGTGCCAGCAGCTTAGGGGCGGGAGGCTACGAGCAGTACTTC.

This CDR3 reads CMRTSNNEQFF. The DNA of the CDR3 is TGCATGAGGACTTCCAACAATGAGCAGTTCTTC. The genes are TRBV20-1 and TRBJ2-1; a weak D match, TRBD2 (5 bases). Germline assignment: CDR1 DFQATT and CDR2 SNEGSKA (reference sequence). The CDR3 has 11 amino acids.

This clone was seen only a few times. The V and J genes are TRBV4-1 and TRBJ2-1, with TRBD2 matching 7 bases. Germline trimming cut 0 bases from V and 7 bases from J; bases unmatched to any gene: 9. The CDR3 spans 16 residues. CDR1 is MGHRA, CDR2 YSYEKL, per germline. CDR3 residues: CASSQEGGRTGNEQFF. The CDR3 coding sequence is TGCGCCAGCAGCCAAGAAGGCGGGAGAACCGGGAATGAGCAGTTCTTC.

The rearrangement uses TRBV4-2 and TRBJ2-5; 8 nucleotides line up with TRBD2. CDR3 length: 16 amino acids. Germline values: CDR1 LGHNA, CDR2 YNFKEQ. With V trimmed by 3 bases and J by 1 base, 7 bases remained unmatched. The CDR3, as DNA: TGTGCCAGCAGCCAGGAAACTAGCGGAACCCAAGAGACCCAGTACTTC. It specifies CASSQETSGTQETQYF.

The chain uses TRBV7-2 and TRBJ2-5; 12 bases fit TRBD2. V lost 4 bases, J lost 4 bases, and 7 bases stayed unmatched. The CDR3 totals 16 residues. Germline V gene sequence: CDR1 SGHTA, CDR2 FQGNSA. CDR3 amino acids: CASSSRLAGVRETQYF. In nucleotides, the CDR3 is TGTGCCAGCAGCTCACGACTAGCGGGAGTGAGAGAGACCCAGTACTTC.

The rearrangement uses TRBV5-1 and TRBJ2-2; perhaps TRBD1 as D (6 bases). Germline V gene sequence: CDR1 SGHRS, CDR2 YFSETQ. This CDR3 region has 15 residues. Trimming removed 4 bases at V and 5 bases at J, with 15 bases between. The CDR3 loop reads CASSLDRTGTGELFF. The CDR3 region has the DNA TGCGCCAGCAGCCTCGACAGGACGGGGACCGGGGAGCTGTTTTTT.

This clone has only a few counts. The rearrangement uses TRBV19 and TRBJ2-7; 9 bases match TRBD2. Per the germline V gene, CDR1 is LNHDA and CDR2 is SQIVND (reference sequence). The V and J ends lost 7 bases and 3 bases, in that order; junction bases with no gene match: 7. The CDR3 contains 14 residues. DNA for the CDR3: TGTGCCAGTAAGGTTAGCGGGAGCTTCTACGAGCAGTACTTC. Amino acids: CASKVSGSFYEQYF.

V and J are TRBV7-9 and TRBJ1-1; D uncertain. This CDR3 comprises 12 residues. Germline V gives CDR1 SEHNR, CDR2 FQNEAQ (reference sequence). V was shortened by 8 bases and J by 0 bases, with 7 bases between the two germline ends. CDR3 sequence reads: CASGRLNTEAFF. DNA of the CDR3: TGTGCCAGCGGGAGACTGAACACTGAAGCTTTCTTT.

V and J are TRBV7-3 and TRBJ1-5; 7 nucleotides align to TRBD1. The CDR3 runs 15 residues. With V trimmed by 5 bases and J by 0 bases, 4 bases remained unmatched. The germline gives CDR1 SGHTA, CDR2 FQGTGA. In DNA, the CDR3 is TGTGCCAGCAGCCAGACAGGGTATAGCAATCAGCCCCAGCATTTT. Translating gives CASSQTGYSNQPQHF. The full variable domain, its missing parts supplied by reference TRBV7-3 and TRBJ1-5, is GAGVSQTPSNKVTEKGKYVELRCDPISGHTALYWYRQSLGQGPEFLIYFQGTGAADDSGLPNDRFFAVRPEGSVSTLKIQRTERGDSAVYLCASSQTGYSNQPQHFGDGTRLSIL.

The rearrangement joins TRBV20-1 to TRBJ1-2; D is ambiguous. V was trimmed by 6 bases and J by 4 bases, leaving 9 bases between them. The germline V gene has CDR1 DFQATT and CDR2 SNEGSKA (reference sequence). The CDR3 is 11 amino acids. CDR3 nucleotide sequence: TGCAGTGCATCCGCGGGCTATGGCTACACCTTC. Its translation: CSASAGYGYTF.

The chain recombines TRBV7-2 with TRBJ2-1; 8 bases are a match to TRBD1. V lost 5 bases and J lost 2; bases outside the gene matches: 5. The CDR3 is made up of 15 amino acids. Per the germline V gene, CDR1 is SGHTA and CDR2 is FQGNSA. The CDR3 sequence is CASSEGTGTYNEQFF. The CDR3 coding sequence is TGTGCCAGCAGCGAGGGGACAGGAACCTACAATGAGCAGTTCTTC.

The CDR3 DNA sequence: TGTGCCAGCAGTTTATGGACAGGGGTGGTTAACATTCAGTACTTC. Encoded protein: CASSLWTGVVNIQYF. The gene calls are TRBV28 and TRBJ2-4; 8 bases align to TRBD1. The CDR3 contains 15 residues. CDR1 and CDR2 from the germline V gene are MDHEN and SYDVKM. With V trimmed by 0 bases and J by 7 bases, 5 bases remained unmatched.

The V gene is TRBV27, the J gene TRBJ2-7; possible D gene TRBD1, 5 bases. V was pared by 5 bases and J by 0 bases, with 11 bases between. The CDR3 is 14 residues long. The V gene's germline CDR1 is MNHEY and CDR2 SMNVEV (reference sequence). The CDR3 region is CASSQDSFSYEQYF. The CDR3 DNA reads TGTGCCAGCAGTCAAGACAGCTTCTCCTACGAGCAGTACTTC.

The rearrangement links TRBV7-2 to TRBJ1-3; 9 bases match TRBD1. The CDR3 is made up of 14 amino acids. Per germline, CDR1 SGHTA and CDR2 FQGNSA. V was clipped by 4 bases and J by 4 bases; unmatched bases: 2. The CDR3 DNA is TGTGCCAGCAGCTCCGGGACAGGGGGAAACACCATATATTTT. Translated: CASSSGTGGNTIYF.

This chain joins TRBV19 and TRBJ1-6, with 8 bases matching TRBD1. The CDR3 is made up of 18 amino acids. Losses at the gene ends were 3 bases for V and 8 bases for J; bases not matched to a gene: 15. Germline CDR1 is LNHDA and CDR2 is SQIVND (reference sequence). The CDR3 sequence: CASSILPRGGQVDSPLHF. In DNA, the CDR3 is TGTGCCAGTAGTATCCTGCCGCGTGGGGGACAGGTTGATTCACCCCTCCACTTT.